This T cell receptor beta chain comes out of a study of blood T cell repertoires in COVID-19 (dated by TCRdb to 2018 to 2021). Turning to the overall study: Samples from collaborators originated in the United States, Italy and Spain and spanned both the acute and convalescent phases of COVID-19. The prospective study material was composed of cDNA or gDNA derived from T cells, B-cell-depleted T cells, or PBMCs. Deeply sampled blood TCRbeta repertoires from subjects exposed to, actively infected with, or recovered from COVID-19 were included in the dataset. A freely available public database, intended as a resource for researchers studying the immune response to SARS-CoV-2, is where the repertoires were released. Samples came from the ongoing ImmuneRACE study (first 160 participants) plus 1,254 subjects from 6 global collaborators. Sample metadata almost always included a de-identified subject ID, COVID-19 status, age in years and sex. Where HLA class I and class II types were available, the types were taken from metadata supplied by the sample provider, not from assay-based typing.

Each collaborating institution followed its own protocols to collect whole blood in K2EDTA tubes. For TCRbeta analysis, collaborators shipped samples in one of three forms: frozen whole blood, isolated PBMCs, or DNA extracted from either of those sample types. A remark on this clone: Its antigen is unknown. Base qualities are not recorded, but no much larger clone differs from it by a single base.

TCRbeta CDR3 regions were amplified from genomic DNA by means of the immunoSEQ Assay, a bias-controlled multiplex PCR. In the source study's methods: Nucleated cell counts per sample were estimated from amplification of reference gene primers within the assay. To quantify the absolute abundance of each unique TCRbeta CDR3 rearrangement, sequence reads were collapsed and filtered. Productive Simpson clonality was computed per sample as the square root of Simpson's diversity index over productive rearrangements. TCRdb's version of the immuneACCESS table is confined to in-frame rearrangements and falls short of the full clone set. An unresolved V gene accounts for under half of the shortfall where checked; the remainder is of unknown origin. The V and J calls and clone size were taken over from that table, and D and trimming were inferred from the DNA. The sample table lists roughly 150,000 clones, about 83% of them with a count of one. The top ten hold about 5% of the sample.

The CDR3 runs 15 amino acids, cysteine and phenylalanine included. Only CDR3 DNA remains: 45 bases, in frame from the first base. CDR1 is given as MGHRA and CDR2 as YSYEKL, both from the germline V gene. V loses 1 base at its end and J loses 4 bases; junction bases beyond the gene matches: 7. Results the study describes overall, beyond this receptor: The quantity of clinical and demographic metadata differed by source and by participant and was supplied without curation.

Recombination joined TRBV4-1 with TRBJ2-7; TRBD2 lines up with 7 middle nucleotides. The TCR originated in a human donor in a cohort sampled during active COVID-19. Sequencing was performed on peripheral blood. The CDR3 here reads CASSQASTSRYEQYF. The nucleotide sequence reads as follows: TGCGCCAGCAGCCAAGCTTCGACTAGCCGGTACGAGCAGTACTTC.